The 19 T cell receptor beta chains reported below all come from one sample, sequenced in a study of T cells after yellow fever vaccination. Each CDR3 protein gets one entry after TCRdb re-called the 5' RACE reads with MiXCR. This table holds 250,000 to 350,000 distinct CDR3 sequences, roughly 6.8% found once. This material consisted of PBMCs, taken roughly seven weeks after the first yellow fever vaccination. All receptors derive from a man aged 18-30 years who received the YFV17D yellow fever vaccine.

The V call is TRBV29-1, the J call TRBJ2-5, with D perhaps TRBD2 (7 bases). CDR1 and CDR2 from the germline V gene are SQVTM and ANQGSEA. Trimming took off 4 bases at V and 4 bases at J, with 16 bases between the two ends. The CDR3 is made up of 14 amino acids. The CDR3 coding sequence is TGCAGCGTTGGAGAGGGGGGGGATTCAGAGACCCAGTACTTC. It codes for CSVGEGGDSETQYF. Complete variable domain (other parts from reference TRBV29-1 and TRBJ2-5): SAVISQKPSRDICQRGTSLTIQCQVDSQVTMMFWYRQQPGQSLTLIATANQGSEATYESGFVIDKFPISRPNLTFSTLTVSNMSPEDSSIYLCSVGEGGDSETQYFGPGTRLLVL.

V is TRBV20-1 and J is TRBJ2-1, with a tentative D call TRBD2 (7 bases). The V gene's germline CDR1 is DFQATT and CDR2 SNEGSKA (reference sequence). V lost 0 bases and J lost 7, with 19 bases in between. This CDR3 contains 16 residues. The CDR3 bases are TGCAGTGCTAGAGACCCGGGGGGAGGAAGGGGGAATGAGCAGTTCTTC. It specifies CSARDPGGGRGNEQFF.

This clonotype has more than one count but fewer than ten. The CDR3 loop reads CASGLVEGTQYF. CDR3 in DNA: TGTGCTAGTGGTTTGGTAGAGGGAACGCAGTATTTT. The chain carries TRBV12-5 and TRBJ2-3; possible D gene TRBD2, 5 bases. Trimming shortened V by 0 bases and J by 9 bases, and 7 bases separated the two germline ends. CDR3 length equals 12 residues. Germline V lookup: CDR1 LGHNT, CDR2 FRNRAP.

This clonotype was picked up many times. The V call is TRBV4-2, the J call TRBJ1-4, with D maybe TRBD1 (5 bases). Germline-derived CDR1 and CDR2 are LGHNA and YNFKEQ. V was cut by 4 bases and J by 7 bases, with 16 bases left in between. This CDR3 region has 15 residues. As DNA, the CDR3 is TGTGCCAGCAGCCCACGAGGCGGGGGTCTTGAAAAACTGTTTTTT. It yields the protein CASSPRGGGLEKLFF.

With respect to this clonotype: A much larger clone differs by one base, so this may be a read error. The V gene is TRBV5-1, the J gene TRBJ2-5; D unresolved. V was shortened by 1 base and J by 10 bases, with 14 bases between the two germline ends. Per germline, CDR1 SGHRS and CDR2 YFSETQ. The CDR3 extends over 13 amino acids. The CDR3, as DNA: TGCGCCAGCAGCTTGACGGTAGACACGGTCCAGTACTTC. This gives the protein CASSLTVDTVQYF.

This clonotype was found many times. The chain recombines TRBV9 with TRBJ1-2; D call uncertain. The germline V and J ends were trimmed by 4 bases and 3 bases, with 13 bases remaining between them. The CDR3 runs 14 residues. Germline V gene sequence: CDR1 SGDLS, CDR2 YYNGEE. This CDR3 reads CASSLSIGHYGYTF. The DNA for the CDR3 is TGTGCCAGCAGCCTAAGCATTGGGCACTATGGCTACACCTTC.

This clonotype is a singleton in its sample. The gene calls are TRBV20-1 and TRBJ2-3; 10 nucleotides align to TRBD2. This CDR3 is 16 amino acids long. With V trimmed by 6 bases and J by 5 bases, 14 bases remained unmatched. Per the germline V gene, CDR1 is DFQATT and CDR2 is SNEGSKA (reference sequence). The DNA of the CDR3 is TGCAGTGCCACTCCCGTAGCGGGGGGCGAGATAGATACGCAGTATTTT. It translates to CSATPVAGGEIDTQYF.

Only a few counts were recorded for this clonotype. This chain joins TRBV3-1 and TRBJ2-3; 8 bases map to TRBD2. The V gene's germline CDR1 is LGHDT and CDR2 YNNKEL (reference sequence). The CDR3 loop spans 16 amino acids. Trimming took 4 bases from V and 2 from J; bases not matched to a gene: 8. CDR3 protein: CASSLGIAGITDTQYF. The DNA for the CDR3 is TGTGCCAGCAGCCTTGGGATAGCGGGGATCACAGATACGCAGTATTTT.

As concerns this clonotype: A read error may be the cause here, since a much bigger clone is one base away. The chain couples TRBV11-2 to TRBJ2-1; TRBD1 is a possible D gene (5 bases). The germline V gene has CDR1 SGHAT and CDR2 FQNNGV. The CDR3 consists of 15 residues. The CDR3 sequence is CTSSSDRRSYNEQFF. CDR3 sequence (DNA): TGTACCAGCAGCTCCGACAGACGGTCCTACAATGAGCAGTTCTTC. Combining the CDR3 with reference TRBV11-2 and TRBJ2-1 gives the whole variable domain EAGVAQSPRYKIIEKRQSVAFWCNPISGHATLYWYQQILGQGPKLLIQFQNNGVVDDSQLPKDRFSAERLKGVDSTLKIQPAKLEDSAVYLCTSSSDRRSYNEQFFGPGTRLTVL.

The V gene is TRBV7-2, the J gene TRBJ2-2; D tentatively fits TRBD1 or TRBD2 (5 bases each). The CDR3 is 16 residues long. Looked up from germline, CDR1 is SGHTA and CDR2 is FQGNSA. V shed 5 bases and J shed 8 bases, with 21 bases lying between them. CDR3 DNA: TGTGCCAGCAGCCAGCAGGGAGTCGTTGGGGTGGGGGAGCTGTTTTTT. This codes for CASSQQGVVGVGELFF.

This clonotype occurred many times. This chain uses TRBV15 with TRBJ2-2, with D perhaps matching TRBD1 (7 bases). CDR3 length: 14 residues. Germline V gives CDR1 LNHNV, CDR2 YYDKDF (reference sequence). V lost 5 bases and J lost 5, with 12 bases in between. CDR3 sequence: CATSPAGGTGELFF. CDR3 sequence (DNA): TGTGCCACCAGCCCGGCAGGGGGGACCGGGGAGCTGTTTTTT.

The rearrangement links TRBV3-1 to TRBJ2-3; D may correspond to TRBD1 or TRBD2 (6 bases each). Germline V CDR1 and CDR2: LGHDT, YNNKEL (reference sequence). The CDR3 spans 17 residues. V was trimmed by 4 bases and J by 5 bases, leaving 22 bases between them. CDR3 DNA: TGTGCCAGCAGCCCCCGTCCGGGGCCGGGGGCGATAGATACGCAGTATTTT. Translating it yields CASSPRPGPGAIDTQYF.

This clonotype was counted only a few times. This chain uses TRBV2 with TRBJ1-2, with D unclear. The V and J ends lost 4 bases and 4 bases respectively, with 4 bases between them. CDR3 length: 11 residues. Germline assignment: CDR1 SNHLY and CDR2 FYNNEI. The CDR3 coding sequence is TGTGCCAGCAGTGTCCTCTATGGCTACACCTTC. As protein: CASSVLYGYTF. Based on the CDR3 plus reference TRBV2 and TRBJ1-2, the full variable domain is EPEVTQTPSHQVTQMGQEVILRCVPISNHLYFYWYRQILGQKVEFLVSFYNNEISEKSEIFDDQFSVERPDGSNFTLKIRSTKLEDSAMYFCASSVLYGYTFGSGTRLTVV.

Many counts were recorded for this clonotype. The gene calls are TRBV12-3 or TRBV12-4 and TRBJ1-2; D perhaps matches TRBD1 (5 bases). The V end lost 0 bases, the J end lost 4 bases, and 9 bases lay between the germline ends. The CDR3 consists of 14 residues. CDR3 sequence reads: CASSLAGEGYGYTF. The CDR3 DNA reads TGTGCCAGCAGTTTAGCAGGGGAGGGCTATGGCTACACCTTC.

A few counts support this clonotype. The chain links TRBV5-1 to TRBJ2-3; no firm D call. This CDR3 is 13 amino acids long. Trimming removed 1 base from V and 2 bases from J, with 5 bases in between. The germline CDR1 and CDR2 sequences are SGHRS and YFSETQ. The CDR3 spells CASSLYNTDTQYF. For the CDR3, the DNA is TGCGCCAGCAGCTTGTACAACACAGATACGCAGTATTTT.

This clonotype was seen repeatedly, ten times or more. This chain links TRBV6-1 with TRBJ2-5, with D possibly called TRBD1 or TRBD2 (7 bases each). Looked up from germline, CDR1 is MNHNS and CDR2 is SASEGT. V was shortened by 6 bases and J by 5 bases, with 19 bases between the two germline ends. CDR3 length: 15 amino acids. CDR3 residues: CASSQAGGARETQYF. The DNA of the CDR3 is TGTGCCAGCAGCCAAGCAGGGGGGGCCAGGGAGACCCAGTACTTC.

This clonotype was picked up a small number of times. This chain joins TRBV20-1 and TRBJ1-4; a possible D gene is TRBD1 (5 bases). Deletions cut 6 bases from V and 5 bases from J, with 13 bases between. The germline V gene encodes CDR1 DFQATT and CDR2 SNEGSKA (reference sequence). The CDR3 sequence is 13 residues long. DNA for the CDR3: TGCAGTGCCCGCGGAGGGGACAATGAAAAACTGTTTTTT. It specifies CSARGGDNEKLFF.

V gene TRBV7-2 combines with J gene TRBJ1-2; 7 positions match TRBD1. With 5 bases clipped from V and 1 base from J, the junction kept 7 bases outside the gene matches. The germline gives CDR1 SGHTA, CDR2 FQGNSA. This CDR3 comprises 15 residues. The CDR3 region is CASSPKTGDNYGYTF. CDR3 coding DNA: TGTGCCAGCAGCCCCAAAACAGGGGATAACTATGGCTACACCTTC. The full variable domain, its missing parts supplied by reference TRBV7-2 and TRBJ1-2, is GAGVSQSPSNKVTEKGKDVELRCDPISGHTALYWYRQSLGQGLEFLIYFQGNSAPDKSGLPSDRFSAERTGGSVSTLTIQRTQQEDSAVYLCASSPKTGDNYGYTFGSGTRLTVV.

This clonotype was seen only a few times. This rearrangement joins TRBV11-2 to TRBJ2-3; 11 bases line up with TRBD2. The V and J ends lost 7 bases and 2 bases, in that order; junction bases with no gene match: 8. Germline lookup yields CDR1 SGHAT and CDR2 FQNNGV. This CDR3 region has 16 residues. The chain's CDR3 is CASNLASGGSTDTQYF. DNA for the CDR3: TGTGCCAGCAACTTGGCTAGCGGGGGGTCCACAGATACGCAGTATTTT.